A selection of T cell receptor beta chains follows, all from one sample in a study of blood T cell repertoires in COVID-19. Measured with immunoSEQ multiplex PCR; TCRdb has only the in-frame clones, and not every one. The sample has fewer than 300,000 clones, roughly 92% seen once. The specimen sequenced was peripheral blood. These receptors were obtained from a woman in her thirties with COVID-19, enrolled during active disease. The conserved cysteine and the conserved F or W are not part of the CDR3 here. The D gene is left open where the match is weak.

j_call v_call d_call cdr3_aa
TRBJ2-1 TRBV6-5 . ASSYSRSRIDEQF
TRBJ1-2 TRBV19 . ASSQGGGYT
TRBJ1-1 TRBV6-1 . ASSVAAPMNTEAF
TRBJ1-2 TRBV3-1/TRBV3-2 . ASSQDEWAQGYGYT
TRBJ2-6 TRBV10-2 . ASRIANSGANVLT
TRBJ2-7 TRBV29-1 . SVEAMTGQSYEQY
TRBJ1-1 TRBV19 TRBD1 ASSTGTGGWSEAF
TRBJ2-2 TRBV24-1 . ATTSGGYRAGELF
TRBJ2-7 TRBV4-1 . ASSQVPASSYEQY
TRBJ2-7 TRBV6-5 . ASSYRAGTYEQY
TRBJ2-3 TRBV12-5 TRBD1 ASGRGRHADTQY
TRBJ1-5 TRBV30 TRBD1 AWRGTGSNQPQH
TRBJ2-1 TRBV10-3 . AISDPPGALNEQF
TRBJ2-5 TRBV7-5 . VRREDRGLAGGGYQETQY
TRBJ2-7 TRBV5-1 . ASSLETGTYEQY
TRBJ1-6 TRBV9 TRBD1 ASSVEAGGSSPLH
TRBJ1-3 TRBV29-1 . SVGVNSGNTIY
TRBJ2-1 TRBV7-8 TRBD2 ASSTLSIAGGHNEQF
TRBJ1-6 TRBV6-5 TRBD1 ASRTLDRGNSPLH
TRBJ1-5 TRBV2 TRBD1 ASRPWSGGGQPQH
TRBJ2-3 TRBV7-9 . ASNVARSTDTQY
TRBJ1-2 TRBV27 . ASSTRRGPANYGYT
TRBJ1-4 TRBV27 . ASSPQGSKLHTATNEKLF
TRBJ1-1 TRBV11-2 . ASSLRGSTVNPTEAF
TRBJ2-3 TRBV5-8 . ASSLGRTDTQY
TRBJ1-1 TRBV5-1 TRBD1 ASSPDRVRTEAF
TRBJ1-4 TRBV11-2 . ASSLDRGGKGEKLF
TRBJ1-1 TRBV7-3 . ASSYSGTRNTEAF
TRBJ2-7 TRBV7-2 TRBD2 ASSLGAGGEFIYEQY
TRBJ1-2 TRBV19 TRBD1 ASRTGTGTNYGYT
TRBJ2-7 TRBV9 . ASSVGASSYEQY
TRBJ2-2 TRBV7-6 . ASSLAGANTGELF
TRBJ1-1 TRBV30 . ASGQEAF
TRBJ2-3 TRBV7-9 . ASSLTSSTDTQY
TRBJ1-5 TRBV9 TRBD1 ASSETGGEDQPQH